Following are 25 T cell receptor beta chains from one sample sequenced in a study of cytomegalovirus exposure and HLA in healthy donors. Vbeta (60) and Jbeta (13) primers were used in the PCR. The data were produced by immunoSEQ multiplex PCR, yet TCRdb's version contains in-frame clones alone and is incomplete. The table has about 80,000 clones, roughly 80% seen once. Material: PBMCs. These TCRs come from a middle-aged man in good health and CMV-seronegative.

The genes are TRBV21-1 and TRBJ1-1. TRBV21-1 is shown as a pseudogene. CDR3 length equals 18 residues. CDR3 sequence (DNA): TGTGCCAGCAGCAAAGAAGCTCTCGTGCCTCGAGGGAACACTGAAGCTTTCTTT. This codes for CASSKEALVPRGNTEAFF.

The CDR3 DNA reads TGTGCCTGGAACCCACGGTGGGTGGGACAGGGTATATCTGGGGCCAACGTCCTGACTTTC. This gives the protein CAWNPRWVGQGISGANVLTF. V and J are TRBV30 and TRBJ2-6; 9 nucleotides align to TRBD1. The CDR3 is made up of 20 amino acids. In germline, CDR1 is GTSNPN, CDR2 SVGIG (reference sequence). Losses at the gene ends were 4 bases for V and 1 base for J; bases not matched to a gene: 17.

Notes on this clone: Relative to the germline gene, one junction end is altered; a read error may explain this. The CDR3 sequence: CAGRRGGAGGTEAFF. CDR3 coding DNA: TGTGCCGGGAGGCGGGGGGGGGCGGGGGGCACTGAAGCTTTCTTT. The chain is built from TRBV30 and TRBJ1-1, with D perhaps TRBD1 (6 bases). Germline CDR1 GTSNPN, CDR2 SVGIG (reference sequence). This CDR3 comprises 15 residues.

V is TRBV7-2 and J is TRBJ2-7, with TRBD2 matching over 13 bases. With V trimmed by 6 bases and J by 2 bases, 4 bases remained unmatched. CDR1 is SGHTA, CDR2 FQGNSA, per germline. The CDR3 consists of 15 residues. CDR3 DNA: TGTGCCAGCAGACGGACTAGCGGGGGCACCTACGAGCAGTACTTC. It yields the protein CASRRTSGGTYEQYF.

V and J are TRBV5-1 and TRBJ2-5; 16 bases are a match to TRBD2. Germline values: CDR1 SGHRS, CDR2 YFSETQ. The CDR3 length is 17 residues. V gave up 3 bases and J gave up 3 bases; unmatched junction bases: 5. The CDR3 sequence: CASSSSGLAGGEETQYF. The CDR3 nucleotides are TGCGCCAGCAGCTCCTCGGGACTAGCGGGGGGGGAAGAGACCCAGTACTTC.

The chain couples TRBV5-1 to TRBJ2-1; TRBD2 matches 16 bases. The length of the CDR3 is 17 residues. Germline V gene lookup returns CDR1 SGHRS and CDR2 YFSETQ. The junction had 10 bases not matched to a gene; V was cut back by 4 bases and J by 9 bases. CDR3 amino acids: CASSESGLAGGPREQFF. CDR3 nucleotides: TGCGCCAGCAGCGAATCGGGACTAGCGGGGGGGCCACGTGAGCAGTTCTTC.

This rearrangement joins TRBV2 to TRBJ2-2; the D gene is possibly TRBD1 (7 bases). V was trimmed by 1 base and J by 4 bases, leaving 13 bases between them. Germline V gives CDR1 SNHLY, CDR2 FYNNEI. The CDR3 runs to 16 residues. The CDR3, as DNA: TGTGCCAGCAGTGAAGGGGCAGGGGGAGGCACCGGGGAGCTGTTTTTT. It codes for CASSEGAGGGTGELFF. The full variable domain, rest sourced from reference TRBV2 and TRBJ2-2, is EPEVTQTPSHQVTQMGQEVILRCVPISNHLYFYWYRQILGQKVEFLVSFYNNEISEKSEIFDDQFSVERPDGSNFTLKIRSTKLEDSAMYFCASSEGAGGGTGELFFGEGSRLTVL.

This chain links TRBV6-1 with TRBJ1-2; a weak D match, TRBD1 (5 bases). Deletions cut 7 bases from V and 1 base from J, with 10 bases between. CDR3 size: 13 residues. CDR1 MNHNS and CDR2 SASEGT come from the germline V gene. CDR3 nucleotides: TGTGCCAGCAAAATGACAGTTAACTATGGCTACACCTTC. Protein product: CASKMTVNYGYTF.

CDR3 sequence: CAWSGGQNIQYF. The CDR3 DNA reads as TGTGCCTGGAGCGGGGGGCAGAACATTCAGTACTTC. This chain uses TRBV30 with TRBJ2-4, with D possibly being TRBD2 (7 bases). CDR1 and CDR2 (germline): GTSNPN, SVGIG (reference sequence). The CDR3 runs 12 residues. V gave up 3 bases and J gave up 7 bases, with 10 bases separating them.

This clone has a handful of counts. Here the CDR3 reads CAASGASTTGANVLTF. The CDR3 coding sequence is TGTGCCGCCTCTGGGGCCTCAACCACTGGGGCCAACGTCCTGACTTTC. The chain combines TRBV10-3 with TRBJ2-6; weak D call: TRBD1 (5 bases). Germline loops: CDR1 ENHRY, CDR2 SYGVKD. The length of the CDR3 is 16 residues. V was cut by 11 bases and J by 2 bases, with 19 bases left in between.

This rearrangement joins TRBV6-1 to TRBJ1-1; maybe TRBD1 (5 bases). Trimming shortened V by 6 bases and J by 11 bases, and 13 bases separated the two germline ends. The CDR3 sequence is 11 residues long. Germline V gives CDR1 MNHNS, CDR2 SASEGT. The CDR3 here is CASSPGGRAFF. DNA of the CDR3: TGTGCCAGCAGCCCGGGGGGGAGGGCTTTCTTT.

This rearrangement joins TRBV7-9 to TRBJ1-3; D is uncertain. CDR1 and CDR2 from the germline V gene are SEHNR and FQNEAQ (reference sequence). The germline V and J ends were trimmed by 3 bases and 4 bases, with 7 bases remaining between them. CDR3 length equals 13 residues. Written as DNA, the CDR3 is TGTGCCAGCAGCTTCATAGTCGGAAACACCATATATTTT. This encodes CASSFIVGNTIYF. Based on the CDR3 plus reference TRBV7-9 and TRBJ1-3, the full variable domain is DTGVSQNPRHKITKRGQNVTFRCDPISEHNRLYWYRQTLGQGPEFLTYFQNEAQLEKSRLLSDRFSAERPKGSFSTLEIQRTEQGDSAMYLCASSFIVGNTIYFGEGSWLTVV.

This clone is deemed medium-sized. The CDR3 sequence is CASSLVGASYEQYF. The CDR3 DNA is TGTGCCAGCAGCTTAGTGGGGGCTTCCTACGAGCAGTACTTC. This sequence joins TRBV5-6 and TRBJ2-7; weak D call: TRBD1 (6 bases). The CDR3 length is 14 residues. Trimming removed 2 bases at V and 1 base at J, with 10 bases between. The germline V gene encodes CDR1 SGHDT and CDR2 YYEEEE.

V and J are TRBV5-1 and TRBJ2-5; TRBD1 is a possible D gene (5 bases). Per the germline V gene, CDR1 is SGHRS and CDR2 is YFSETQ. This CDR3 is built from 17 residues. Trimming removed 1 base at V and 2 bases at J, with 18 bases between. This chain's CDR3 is CASSLSGERGQQETQYF. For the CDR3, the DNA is TGCGCCAGCAGCTTGAGTGGGGAAAGGGGCCAACAAGAGACCCAGTACTTC. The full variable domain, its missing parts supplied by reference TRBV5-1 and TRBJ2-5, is KAGVTQTPRYLIKTRGQQVTLSCSPISGHRSVSWYQQTPGQGLQFLFEYFSETQRNKGNFPGRFSGRQFSNSRSEMNVSTLELGDSALYLCASSLSGERGQQETQYFGPGTRLLVL.

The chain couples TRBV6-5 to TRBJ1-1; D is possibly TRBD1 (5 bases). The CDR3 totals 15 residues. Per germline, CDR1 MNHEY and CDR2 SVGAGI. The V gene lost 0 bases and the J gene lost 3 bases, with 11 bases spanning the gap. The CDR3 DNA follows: TGTGCCAGCAGTTACTCCACTACAGGTTACACTGAAGCTTTCTTT. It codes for CASSYSTTGYTEAFF.

CDR3 sequence: CAISESKAGGPLAPLHF. CDR3 in DNA: TGTGCCATCAGTGAGTCGAAGGCAGGGGGCCCCCTTGCACCCCTCCACTTT. The chain couples TRBV10-3 to TRBJ1-6; TRBD1 agrees at 8 bases. Germline V gene lookup returns CDR1 ENHRY and CDR2 SYGVKD. This CDR3 has 17 amino acids. Trimming cost V 0 bases and J 11 bases; bases outside gene matches: 12.

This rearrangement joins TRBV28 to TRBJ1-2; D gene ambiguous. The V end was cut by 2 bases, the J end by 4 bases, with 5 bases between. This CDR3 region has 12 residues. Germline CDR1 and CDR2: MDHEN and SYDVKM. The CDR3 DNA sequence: TGTGCCAGCAGTTTACTGCGCTATGGCTACACCTTC. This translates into CASSLLRYGYTF.

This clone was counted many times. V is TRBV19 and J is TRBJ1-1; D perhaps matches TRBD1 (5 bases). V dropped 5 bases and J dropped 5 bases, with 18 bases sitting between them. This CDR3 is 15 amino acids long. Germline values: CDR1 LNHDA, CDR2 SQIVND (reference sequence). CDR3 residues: CASSPQGPLRTEAFF. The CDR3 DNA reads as TGTGCCAGTAGTCCCCAGGGTCCCCTAAGAACTGAAGCTTTCTTT.

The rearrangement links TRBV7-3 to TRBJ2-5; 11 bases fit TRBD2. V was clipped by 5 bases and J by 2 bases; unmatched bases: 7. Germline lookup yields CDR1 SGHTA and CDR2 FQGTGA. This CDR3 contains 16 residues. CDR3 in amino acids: CASSELAGGAQETQYF. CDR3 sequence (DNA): TGTGCCAGCAGCGAGCTAGCGGGGGGTGCTCAAGAGACCCAGTACTTC.

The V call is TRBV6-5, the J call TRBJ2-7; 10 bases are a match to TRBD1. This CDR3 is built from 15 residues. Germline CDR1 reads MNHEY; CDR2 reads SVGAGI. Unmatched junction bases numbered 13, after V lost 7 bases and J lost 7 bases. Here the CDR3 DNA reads TGTGCCAGCATCTCAGCCGGACAGGGGGATGGAGAGCAGTACTTC. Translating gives CASISAGQGDGEQYF.

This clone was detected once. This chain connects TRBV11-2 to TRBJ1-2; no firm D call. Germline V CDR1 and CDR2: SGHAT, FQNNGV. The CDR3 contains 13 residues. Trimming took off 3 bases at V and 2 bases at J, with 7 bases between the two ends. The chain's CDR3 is CASSFARNYGYTF. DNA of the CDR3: TGTGCCAGCAGCTTTGCCAGAAACTATGGCTACACCTTC.

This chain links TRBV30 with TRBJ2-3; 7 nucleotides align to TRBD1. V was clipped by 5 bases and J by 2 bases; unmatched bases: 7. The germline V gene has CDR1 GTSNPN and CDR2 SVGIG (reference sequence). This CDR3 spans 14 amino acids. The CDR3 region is CAWGERGLTDTQYF. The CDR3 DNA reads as TGTGCCTGGGGTGAGAGGGGGCTCACAGATACGCAGTATTTT.

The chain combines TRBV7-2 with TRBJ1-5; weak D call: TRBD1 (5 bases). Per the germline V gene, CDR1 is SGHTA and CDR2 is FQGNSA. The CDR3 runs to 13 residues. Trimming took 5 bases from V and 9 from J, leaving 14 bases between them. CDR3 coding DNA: TGTGCCAGCAGCCTTCCCGGGGGGTTGCCCCAGCATTTT. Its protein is CASSLPGGLPQHF.

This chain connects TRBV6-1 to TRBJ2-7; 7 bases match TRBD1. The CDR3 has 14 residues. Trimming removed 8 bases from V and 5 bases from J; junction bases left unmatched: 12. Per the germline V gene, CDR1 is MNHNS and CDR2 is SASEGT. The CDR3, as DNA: TGTGCCAGCCTATCACTGACAGGGCTGGACGAGCAGTACTTC. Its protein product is CASLSLTGLDEQYF.

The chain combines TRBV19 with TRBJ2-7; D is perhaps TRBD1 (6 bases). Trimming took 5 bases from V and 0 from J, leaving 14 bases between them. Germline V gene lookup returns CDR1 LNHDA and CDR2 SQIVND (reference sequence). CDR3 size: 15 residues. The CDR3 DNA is TGTGCCAGTAGTCCTGGGACACTTGGCTCCTACGAGCAGTACTTC. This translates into CASSPGTLGSYEQYF.